Listed below are T cell receptor beta chains from one sample, sequenced in a study of T-cell reconstitution after alpha-beta-depleted transplantation in children. MiXCR, applied by TCRdb to the PCR reads, yields one record per CDR3 protein. The sample lists a few hundred thousand distinct CDR3 sequences; more than 20% were seen once. The sequenced sample was PBMCs, mostly from graft donor cells, obtained 360 days after TCRalphabeta/CD19-depleted stem cell transplant. The source is a female patient under 10 years old who had a stem cell transplant for congenital amegakaryocytic thrombocytopenia, so the T cells may come from the graft donor. The CDR3 runs from the conserved cysteine through the conserved F or W. D genes are given only for firm matches. Size values are once, few and many counts, or a class for expanded clones, and some rows have none.

J,V,size,D,DNA,CDR3
TRBJ2-1,TRBV27,few,-,TGTGCCAGCAGTCCCCGGGTCGCCGTTTTATACAATGAGCAGTTCTTC,CASSPRVAVLYNEQFF
TRBJ2-2,TRBV6-2/TRBV6-3,-,-,TGTGCCAGCAGTTACATTGTAAACACCGGGGAGCTGTTTTTT,CASSYIVNTGELFF
TRBJ2-1,TRBV20-1,-,TRBD2,TGCAGTGCTAGAGGCCCGACTAGCGGGGGGCTCACATACAATGAGCAGTTCTTC,CSARGPTSGGLTYNEQFF
TRBJ1-1,TRBV29-1,many,-,TGCAGCGCTTTTAAAGGGATGAACACTGAAGCTTTCTTT,CSAFKGMNTEAFF
TRBJ2-7,TRBV5-1,-,-,TGCGCCAGCAGCTTGTTGTCGGGAGCTGCTCAGGAGCAGTACTTC,CASSLLSGAAQEQYF
TRBJ2-3,TRBV5-1,-,TRBD2,TGCGCCAGCAGCCCGGCTAGCGGGGGACACACAGATACGCAGTATTTT,CASSPASGGHTDTQYF
TRBJ2-1,TRBV12-3/TRBV12-4,-,TRBD2,TGTGCCAGCAGTTTCCAGCGGGAGTGGCAGTTCTTC,CASSFQREWQFF
TRBJ2-7,TRBV4-3,-,-,TGCGCCAGCAGCCAAGTAGCGGAGGACAATTACGAGCAGTACTTC,CASSQVAEDNYEQYF
TRBJ2-1,TRBV9,few,-,TGTGCCAGCAGCGTAGCCCTCAAAGGCGCTGAGCAGTTCTTC,CASSVALKGAEQFF
TRBJ2-3,TRBV5-1,-,-,TGCGCCAGCAGCTTGGTCCCAGCAGATACGCAGTATTTT,CASSLVPADTQYF
TRBJ1-3,TRBV28,-,TRBD1,TGTGCCAGCAGTACAGGGGGATGGGGGACTGGAAACACCATATATTTT,CASSTGGWGTGNTIYF
TRBJ2-1,TRBV7-7,-,TRBD1,TGTGCCAGCAGCTTGACAGGGGGCCCAAATTTGCCCTACAATGAGCAGTTCTTC,CASSLTGGPNLPYNEQFF
TRBJ2-7,TRBV27,-,-,TGTGCCAGCCTCGGAGCACAGGGAAAATACGAGCAGTACTTC,CASLGAQGKYEQYF
TRBJ2-5,TRBV2,few,TRBD1,TGTGCCAGCAGTATTGACAGGGGGACCGAGACCCAGTACTTC,CASSIDRGTETQYF
TRBJ2-7,TRBV20-1,few,-,TGCAGTGCTAGAGAAATGGGCAGGGCCCTCTCCTACGAGCAGTACTTC,CSAREMGRALSYEQYF
TRBJ2-2,TRBV3-1,few,-,TGTGCCAGCAGCCAACTTGGGGGAGTCGGGAACACCGGGGAGCTGTTTTTT,CASSQLGGVGNTGELFF
TRBJ2-1,TRBV5-4,-,-,TGTGCCAGCAGCTTGGGCTATTACTCCTACAATGAGCAGTTCTTC,CASSLGYYSYNEQFF
TRBJ1-2,TRBV11-2,-,-,TGTGCCAGCAGCCCGGACAGCACTAACTATGGCTACACCTTC,CASSPDSTNYGYTF
TRBJ2-5,TRBV3-1,few,TRBD2,TGTGCCAGCAGCCGAAAAGCGGGAGTTAAGGAGACCCAGTACTTC,CASSRKAGVKETQYF
TRBJ2-4,TRBV5-4,few,-,TGTGCCAGCAGCAAACAGGACTCAGCCAAAAACATTCAGTACTTC,CASSKQDSAKNIQYF
TRBJ2-3,TRBV7-6,few,TRBD2,TGTGCCAGCAGCAACCTAGCGGTACTCTCGGGGGATACGCAGTATTTT,CASSNLAVLSGDTQYF
TRBJ2-3,TRBV3-2,-,-,TGTGCCAGCAGATCCGGACTAGCGGGACTAAACACAGATACGCAGTATTTT,CASRSGLAGLNTDTQYF
TRBJ2-1,TRBV20-1,few,TRBD2,TGCAGTGCTAGAGGGGGAGTTAGCGGGAGCGATGAGCAGTTCTTC,CSARGGVSGSDEQFF
TRBJ2-2,TRBV27,-,-,TGTGCCACATCCGCCCAGGGGGGCACCGGGGAGCTGTTTTTT,CATSAQGGTGELFF
TRBJ2-7,TRBV7-9,-,-,TGTGCCAGCAGCCCGCGGTGGACGCTGCCCTCCTACGAGCAGTACTTC,CASSPRWTLPSYEQYF
TRBJ2-7,TRBV29-1,few,-,TGCAGCTTCCGGGACGGATCCTACGAGCAGTACTTC,CSFRDGSYEQYF
TRBJ1-3,TRBV15,-,-,TGTGCCACCACCCCGGCTACAGGGTCTGGAAACACCATATATTTT,CATTPATGSGNTIYF
TRBJ2-7,TRBV4-1,few,-,TGCGCCAGCAGCGAGTTATTAACCTACGAGCAGTACTTC,CASSELLTYEQYF
TRBJ1-2,TRBV20-1,-,-,TGCAGTGCTATGGGGCCGGGGAGGGAACTTTATGGCTACACCTTC,CSAMGPGRELYGYTF
TRBJ2-1,TRBV27,-,-,TGTGCCAGCAGTGGACAGCGAGCTGAGCAGTTCTTC,CASSGQRAEQFF
TRBJ2-3,TRBV15,few,-,TGTGCCACCAGCAGAGATGGGGGACACACCACAGATACGCAGTATTTT,CATSRDGGHTTDTQYF
TRBJ2-7,TRBV20-1,few,TRBD2,TGCAGTGCTAGGCGTAGCGGGGGATTCTACGAGCAGTACTTC,CSARRSGGFYEQYF
TRBJ2-1,TRBV11-2,few,TRBD2,TGTGCCAGCAGCTTAGATCTAGCGGGAAGCTCCTACAATGAGCAGTTCTTC,CASSLDLAGSSYNEQFF
TRBJ2-3,TRBV7-9,-,TRBD1,TGTGCCAGTACAAGGGGGCACACAGATACGCAGTATTTT,CASTRGHTDTQYF
TRBJ1-1,TRBV7-9,-,-,TGTGCCAGCAGCTTGGGCACATGGGACACTGAAGCTTTCTTT,CASSLGTWDTEAFF
TRBJ2-6,TRBV12-3/TRBV12-4,few,-,TGTGCCAGCAGTTTGACGCCATCTGGGGCCAACGTCCTGACTTTC,CASSLTPSGANVLTF
TRBJ1-2,TRBV4-1,-,-,TGCGCCAGCAGCCAAGTGCGCCAGGACTATGGCTACACCTTC,CASSQVRQDYGYTF
TRBJ1-5,TRBV12-3/TRBV12-4,few,-,TGTGCCAGCAGACCGGACAATCAGCCCCAGCATTTT,CASRPDNQPQHF
TRBJ2-1,TRBV5-6,few,TRBD1,TGTGCCAGCAGCCCGTCAGGGGGAAGGGGCAATGAGCAGTTCTTC,CASSPSGGRGNEQFF
TRBJ2-1,TRBV4-3,-,TRBD2,TGCGCCAGCAGCCAAGAATGGACTAGCGGCCTTAAAAGGGATGAGCAGTTCTTC,CASSQEWTSGLKRDEQFF
TRBJ2-1,TRBV6-5,-,-,TGTGCCAGCAGTTACGGCAGTTGGAATGAGCAGTTCTTC,CASSYGSWNEQFF
TRBJ2-1,TRBV29-1,-,-,TGCAGCGTACAGGACGGTGTGCGGCAGTTCTTC,CSVQDGVRQFF
TRBJ2-7,TRBV5-1,-,-,TGCGCCAGCAGCTTGGCGGGCAGGCCCAACTCCTACGAGCAGTACTTC,CASSLAGRPNSYEQYF
TRBJ2-5,TRBV19,-,-,TGTGCCAGTAGTACAGAGCTTGGAGAAGAGACCCAGTACTTC,CASSTELGEETQYF
TRBJ2-2,TRBV9,-,-,TGTGCCAGCAGCGTAGAGGGGAGGAGGGGCGCCGGGGAGCTGTTTTTT,CASSVEGRRGAGELFF
TRBJ2-1,TRBV24-1,-,-,TGTGCCACCAGTGATTTACTAGGAGGGTACAATGAGCAGTTCTTC,CATSDLLGGYNEQFF
TRBJ2-5,TRBV11-1,once,-,TGTGCCAGCAGCTTCGGGACCGGACAAGAGACCCATTACTTC,CASSFGTGQETHYF
TRBJ1-1,TRBV10-3,few,-,TGTGCCATCAGCCAGGGCATGAACACTGAAGCTTTCTTT,CAISQGMNTEAFF
TRBJ1-2,TRBV24-1,few,-,TGTGCCACCAGTGATTCCGACGGTCTCTATGGCTACACCTTC,CATSDSDGLYGYTF
TRBJ2-7,TRBV15,-,-,TGTGCCACCAGCCCCCCCTGGGGAGAACACGAGCAGTACTTC,CATSPPWGEHEQYF